This T cell receptor (beta chain) is from a study of blood T cell repertoires in COVID-19. Study as a whole: The United States, Italy and Spain were the sources of the acute and convalescent COVID-19 samples.

V lost 2 bases, J lost 0 bases, and 13 bases lay in between. The CDR3 spans 17 residues. Germline loops: CDR1 MNHNS, CDR2 SASEGT. The participants were between about 18 and 90 years old and came from roughly 24 US areas. Categorization into cohorts depended on clinical history that participants reported. Some clones are missing from TCRdb's copy, which holds only in-frame ones; the method was immunoSEQ multiplex PCR. Altogether about 360,000 clones are present, about 87% being singletons, with the ten largest covering approximately 1.2%. This chain joins TRBV6-1 and TRBJ2-2; D may be TRBD2 (5 bases). The specimen sequenced was PBMCs or T cells enriched from blood (not recorded which). This receptor was obtained from a man aged 25 to 40 who had recovered from COVID-19. The CDR3 spells CASSERGHGANTGELFF. In DNA form, the CDR3 reads TGTGCCAGCAGTGAACGGGGTCACGGAGCGAACACCGGGGAGCTGTTTTTT.